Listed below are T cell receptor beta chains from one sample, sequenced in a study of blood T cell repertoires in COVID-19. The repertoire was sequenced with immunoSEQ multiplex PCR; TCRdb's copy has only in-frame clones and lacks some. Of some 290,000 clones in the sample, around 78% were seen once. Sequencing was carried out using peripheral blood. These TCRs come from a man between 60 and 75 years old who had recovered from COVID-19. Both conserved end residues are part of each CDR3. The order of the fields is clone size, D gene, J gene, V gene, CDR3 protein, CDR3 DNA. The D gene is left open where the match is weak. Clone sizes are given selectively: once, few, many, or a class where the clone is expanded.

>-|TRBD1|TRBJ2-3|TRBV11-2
CASSDGTASTDTQYF
TGTGCCAGCAGCGACGGGACAGCTAGCACAGATACGCAGTATTTT
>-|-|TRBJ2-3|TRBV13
CASSLEGLPTDTQYF
TGTGCCAGCAGCTTAGAGGGGTTACCCACAGATACGCAGTATTTT
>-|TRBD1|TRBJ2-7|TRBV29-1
CSAGYRGYEQYF
TGCAGCGCGGGCTACAGGGGATACGAGCAGTACTTC
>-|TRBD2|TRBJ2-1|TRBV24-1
CATSDSGSSGRANEQFF
TGTGCCACCAGTGACTCAGGGTCTAGCGGGAGGGCGAACGAGCAGTTCTTC
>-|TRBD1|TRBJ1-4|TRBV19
CASSIEGARTVKLFF
TGTGCCAGTAGTATCGAGGGGGCGCGTACGGTAAAACTGTTTTTT
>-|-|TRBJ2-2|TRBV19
CASRGDMGNAVNTGELFF
TGTGCCAGTAGGGGGGACATGGGGAATGCAGTGAACACCGGGGAGCTGTTTTTT
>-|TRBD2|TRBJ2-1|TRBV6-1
CASSGSGTIAYNEQFF
TGTGCCAGCAGTGGTTCCGGGACTATCGCCTACAATGAGCAGTTCTTC
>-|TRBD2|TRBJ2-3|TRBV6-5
CASRRDYSTDTQYF
TGTGCCAGCAGGCGGGACTACTCCACAGATACGCAGTATTTT
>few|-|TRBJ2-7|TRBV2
CASSEVAVSYEQYF
TGTGCCAGCAGTGAAGTAGCGGTTTCCTACGAGCAGTACTTC
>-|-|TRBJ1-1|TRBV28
CASSPRTIAYEAFF
TGTGCCAGCAGCCCCCGGACAATCGCCTATGAAGCTTTCTTT
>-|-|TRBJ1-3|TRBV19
CASRHSSGNTIYF
TGTGCCAGTAGACACAGCTCTGGAAACACCATATATTTT